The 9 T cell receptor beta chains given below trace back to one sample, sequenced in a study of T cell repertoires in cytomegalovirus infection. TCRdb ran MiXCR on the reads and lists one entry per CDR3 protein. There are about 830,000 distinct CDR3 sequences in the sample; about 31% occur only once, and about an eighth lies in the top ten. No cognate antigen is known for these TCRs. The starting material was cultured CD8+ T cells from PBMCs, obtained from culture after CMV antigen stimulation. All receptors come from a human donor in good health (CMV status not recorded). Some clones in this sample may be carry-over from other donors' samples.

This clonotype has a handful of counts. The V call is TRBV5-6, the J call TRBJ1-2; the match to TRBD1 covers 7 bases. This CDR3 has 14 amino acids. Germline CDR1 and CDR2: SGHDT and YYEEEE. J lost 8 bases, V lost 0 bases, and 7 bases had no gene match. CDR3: CASSLGGGRPGYTF. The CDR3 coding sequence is TGTGCCAGCAGCTTGGGAGGGGGCCGGCCCGGCTACACCTTC.

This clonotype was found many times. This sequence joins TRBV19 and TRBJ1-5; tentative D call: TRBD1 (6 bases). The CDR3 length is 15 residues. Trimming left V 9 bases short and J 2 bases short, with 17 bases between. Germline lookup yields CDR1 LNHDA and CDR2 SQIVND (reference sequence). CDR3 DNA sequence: TGTGCCAGCAATATCGGGGCAGGGGGCAATCAGCCCCAGCATTTT. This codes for CASNIGAGGNQPQHF.

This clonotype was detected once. The CDR3 sequence is CSAVPPGTGNTIYF. Here the CDR3 DNA reads TGCAGTGCTGTCCCTCCGGGCACTGGAAACACCATATATTTT. The chain recombines TRBV20-1 with TRBJ1-3; the D is unclear. This CDR3 has 14 amino acids. Germline V gene lookup returns CDR1 DFQATT and CDR2 SNEGSKA (reference sequence). The ends were cut back, 5 bases at V and 2 bases at J, with 13 bases in the middle.

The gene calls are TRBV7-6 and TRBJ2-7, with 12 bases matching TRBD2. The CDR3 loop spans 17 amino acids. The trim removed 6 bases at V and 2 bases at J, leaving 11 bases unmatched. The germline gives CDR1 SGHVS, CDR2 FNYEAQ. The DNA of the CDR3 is TGTGCCAGCAGATCTAGCGGGGGGGCCGGAGCCCCCTACGAGCAGTACGTC. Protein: CASRSSGGAGAPYEQYV.

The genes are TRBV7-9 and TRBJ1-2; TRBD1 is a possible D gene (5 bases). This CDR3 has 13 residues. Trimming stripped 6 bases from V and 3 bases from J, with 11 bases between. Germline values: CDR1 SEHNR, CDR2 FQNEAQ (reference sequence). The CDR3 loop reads CASRETVDYGYTF. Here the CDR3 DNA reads TGTGCCAGCAGAGAGACAGTGGACTATGGCTACACCTTC. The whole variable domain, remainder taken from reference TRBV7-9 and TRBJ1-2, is DTGVSQNPRHKITKRGQNVTFRCDPISEHNRLYWYRQTLGQGPEFLTYFQNEAQLEKSRLLSDRFSAERPKGSFSTLEIQRTEQGDSAMYLCASRETVDYGYTFGSGTRLTVV.

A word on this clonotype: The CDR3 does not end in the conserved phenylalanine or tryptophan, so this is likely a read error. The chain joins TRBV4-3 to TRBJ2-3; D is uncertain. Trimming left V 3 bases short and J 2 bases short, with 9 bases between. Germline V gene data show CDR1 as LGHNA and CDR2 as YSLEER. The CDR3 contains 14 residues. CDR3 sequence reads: CASSHDTLTDTQYY. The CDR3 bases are TGCGCCAGCAGCCACGACACCCTCACAGATACGCAGTATTAT.

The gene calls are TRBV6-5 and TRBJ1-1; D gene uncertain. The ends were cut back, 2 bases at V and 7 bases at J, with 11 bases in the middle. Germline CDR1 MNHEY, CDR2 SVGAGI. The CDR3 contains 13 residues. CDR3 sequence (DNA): TGTGCCAGCAGTTACGGTCCGACATATGAAGCTTTCTTT. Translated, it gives CASSYGPTYEAFF.

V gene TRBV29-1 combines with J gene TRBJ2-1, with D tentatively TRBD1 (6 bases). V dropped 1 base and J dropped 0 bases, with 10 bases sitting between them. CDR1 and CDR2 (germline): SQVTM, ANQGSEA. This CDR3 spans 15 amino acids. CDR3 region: CSVEGTVGSYNEQFF. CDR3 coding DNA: TGCAGCGTTGAAGGGACAGTAGGCTCCTACAATGAGCAGTTCTTC.

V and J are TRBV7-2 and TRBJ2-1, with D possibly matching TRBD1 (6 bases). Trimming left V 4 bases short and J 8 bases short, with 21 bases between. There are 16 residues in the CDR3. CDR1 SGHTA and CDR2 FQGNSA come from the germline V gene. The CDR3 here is CTSSSILGAGIDEQFF. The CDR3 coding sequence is TGTACCAGCAGCTCTATTCTGGGGGCCGGGATCGATGAGCAGTTCTTC. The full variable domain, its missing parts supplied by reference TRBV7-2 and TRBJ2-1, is GAGVSQSPSNKVTEKGKDVELRCDPISGHTALYWYRQSLGQGLEFLIYFQGNSAPDKSGLPSDRFSAERTGGSVSTLTIQRTQQEDSAVYLCTSSSILGAGIDEQFFGPGTRLTVL.